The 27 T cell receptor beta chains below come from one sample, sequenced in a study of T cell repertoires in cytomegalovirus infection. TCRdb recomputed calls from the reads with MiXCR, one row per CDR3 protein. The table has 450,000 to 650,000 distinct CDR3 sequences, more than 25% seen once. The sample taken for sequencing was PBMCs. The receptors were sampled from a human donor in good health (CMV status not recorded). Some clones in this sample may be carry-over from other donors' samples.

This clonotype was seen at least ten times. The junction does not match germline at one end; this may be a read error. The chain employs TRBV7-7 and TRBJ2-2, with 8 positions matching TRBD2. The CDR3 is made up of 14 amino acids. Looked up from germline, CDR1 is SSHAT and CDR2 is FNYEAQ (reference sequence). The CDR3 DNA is TGTGCTAGCAGCCAGCGGGAGAGCGGCGGGGAGCTGTTTTTT. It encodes CASSQRESGGELFF.

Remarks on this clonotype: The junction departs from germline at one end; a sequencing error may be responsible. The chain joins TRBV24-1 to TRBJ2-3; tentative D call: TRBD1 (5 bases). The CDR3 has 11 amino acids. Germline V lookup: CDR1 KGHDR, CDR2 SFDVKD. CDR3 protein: CATSDQRQTRF. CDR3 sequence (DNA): TGTGCCACCAGTGATCAGCGACAGACCCGTTTT.

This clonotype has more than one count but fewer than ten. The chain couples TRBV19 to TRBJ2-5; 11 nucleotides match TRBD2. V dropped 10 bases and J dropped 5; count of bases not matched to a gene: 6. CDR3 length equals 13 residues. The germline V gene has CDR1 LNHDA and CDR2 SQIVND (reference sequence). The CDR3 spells CATRPSGRETQYF. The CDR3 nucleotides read TGTGCCACGCGTCCTAGCGGGAGGGAGACCCAGTACTTC.

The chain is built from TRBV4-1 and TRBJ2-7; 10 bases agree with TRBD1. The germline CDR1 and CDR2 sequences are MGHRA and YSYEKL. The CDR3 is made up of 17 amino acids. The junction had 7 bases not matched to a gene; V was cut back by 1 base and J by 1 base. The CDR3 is CASSQAFGTGESYEQYF. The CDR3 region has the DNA TGCGCCAGCAGCCAAGCTTTCGGGACAGGGGAGTCCTACGAGCAGTACTTC.

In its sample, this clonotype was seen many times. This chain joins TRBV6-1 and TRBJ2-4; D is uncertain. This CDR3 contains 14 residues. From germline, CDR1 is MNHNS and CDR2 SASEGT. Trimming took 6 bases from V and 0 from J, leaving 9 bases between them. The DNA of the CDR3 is TGTGCCAGCAGGAGCTTACTAGCCAAAAACATTCAGTACTTC. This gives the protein CASRSLLAKNIQYF.

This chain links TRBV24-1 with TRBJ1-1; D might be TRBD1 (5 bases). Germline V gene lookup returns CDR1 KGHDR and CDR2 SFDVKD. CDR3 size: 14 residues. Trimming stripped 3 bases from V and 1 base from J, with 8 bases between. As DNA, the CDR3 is TGTGCCACCAGTGATCCAGGACAGAACACTGAAGCTTTCTTT. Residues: CATSDPGQNTEAFF.

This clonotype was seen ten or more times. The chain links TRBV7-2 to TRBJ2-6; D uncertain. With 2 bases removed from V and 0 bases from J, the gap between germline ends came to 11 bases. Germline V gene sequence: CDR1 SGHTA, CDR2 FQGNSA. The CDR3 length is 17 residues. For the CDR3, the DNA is TGTGCCAGCAGCTTAACGGCAGGAAACTCTGGGGCCAACGTCCTGACTTTC. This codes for CASSLTAGNSGANVLTF.

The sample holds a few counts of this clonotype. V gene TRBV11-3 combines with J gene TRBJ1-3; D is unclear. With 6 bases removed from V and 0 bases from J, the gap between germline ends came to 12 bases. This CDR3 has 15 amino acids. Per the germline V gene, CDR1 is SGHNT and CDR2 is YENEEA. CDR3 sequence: CASRVSGNSGNTIYF. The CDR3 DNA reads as TGTGCCAGCAGGGTCTCCGGGAACTCTGGAAACACCATATATTTT.

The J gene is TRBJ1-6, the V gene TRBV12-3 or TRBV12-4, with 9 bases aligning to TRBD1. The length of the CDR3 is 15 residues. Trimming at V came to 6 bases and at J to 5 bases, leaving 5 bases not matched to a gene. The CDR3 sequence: CASRPRQGDNSPLHF. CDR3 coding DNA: TGTGCCAGCAGACCAAGACAGGGGGATAATTCACCCCTCCACTTT.

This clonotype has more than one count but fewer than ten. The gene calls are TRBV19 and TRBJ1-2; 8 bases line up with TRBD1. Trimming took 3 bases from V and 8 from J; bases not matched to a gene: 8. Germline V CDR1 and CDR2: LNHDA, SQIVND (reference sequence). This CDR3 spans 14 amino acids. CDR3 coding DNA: TGTGCCAGTAGTATCCCAGGACAGGGAAAGGGCTACACCTTC. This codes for CASSIPGQGKGYTF.

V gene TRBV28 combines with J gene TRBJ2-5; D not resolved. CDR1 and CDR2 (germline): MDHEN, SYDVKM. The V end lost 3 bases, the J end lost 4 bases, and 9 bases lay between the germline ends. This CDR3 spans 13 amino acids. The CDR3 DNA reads TGTGCCAGCAGTTTGGAGTTCGGAGAGACCCAGTACTTC. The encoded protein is CASSLEFGETQYF.

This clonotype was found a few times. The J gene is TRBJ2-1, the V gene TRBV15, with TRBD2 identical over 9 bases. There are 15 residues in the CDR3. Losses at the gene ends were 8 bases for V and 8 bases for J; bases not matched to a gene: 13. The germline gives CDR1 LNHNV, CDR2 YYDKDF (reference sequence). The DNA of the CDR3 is TGTGCCACCGTAAGGGCGGGAGGGCCTCTAGATGAGCAGTTCTTC. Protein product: CATVRAGGPLDEQFF. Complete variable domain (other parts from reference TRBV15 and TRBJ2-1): DAMVIQNPRYQVTQFGKPVTLSCSQTLNHNVMYWYQQKSSQAPKLLFHYYDKDFNNEADTPDNFQSRRPNTSFCFLDIRSPGLGDTAMYLCATVRAGGPLDEQFFGPGTRLTVL.

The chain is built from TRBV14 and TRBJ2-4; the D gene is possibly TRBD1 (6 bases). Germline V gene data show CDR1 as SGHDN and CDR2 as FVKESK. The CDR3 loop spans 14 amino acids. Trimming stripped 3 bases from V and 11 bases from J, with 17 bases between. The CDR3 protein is CASSHSGGGDVQYF. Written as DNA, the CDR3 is TGTGCCAGCAGCCATTCTGGGGGCGGCGACGTTCAGTACTTC.

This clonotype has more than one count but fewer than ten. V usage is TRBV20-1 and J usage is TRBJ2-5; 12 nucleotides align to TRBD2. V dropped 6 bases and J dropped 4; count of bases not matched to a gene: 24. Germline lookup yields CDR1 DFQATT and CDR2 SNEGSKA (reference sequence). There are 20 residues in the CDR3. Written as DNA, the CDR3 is TGCAGTGCCCGGGGTCCGGGACTAGCGGGTCCTGGGGGTATGGGAGAGACCCAGTACTTC. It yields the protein CSARGPGLAGPGGMGETQYF.

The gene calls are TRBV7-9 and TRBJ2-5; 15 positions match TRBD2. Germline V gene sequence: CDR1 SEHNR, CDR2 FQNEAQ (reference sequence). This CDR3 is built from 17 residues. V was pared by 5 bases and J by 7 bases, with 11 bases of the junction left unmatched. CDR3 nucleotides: TGTGCCAGCAGCCCAAGGACTAGCGGGAGGGGGCTGGGGACCCAGTACTTC. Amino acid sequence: CASSPRTSGRGLGTQYF.

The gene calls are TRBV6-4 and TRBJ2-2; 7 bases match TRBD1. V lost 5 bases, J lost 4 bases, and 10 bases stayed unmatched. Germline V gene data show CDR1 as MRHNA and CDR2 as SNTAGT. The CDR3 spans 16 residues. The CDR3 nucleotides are TGTGCCAGCAGTCCTACCGGCCAGGGGGTCACCGGGGAGCTGTTTTTT. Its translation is CASSPTGQGVTGELFF.

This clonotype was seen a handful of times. The CDR3 DNA reads TGCAGTGCTAGTCTTCCCGGGACCGGGGAGCTGTTTTTT. As protein: CSASLPGTGELFF. The chain couples TRBV20-1 to TRBJ2-2; D remains ambiguous. There are 13 residues in the CDR3. CDR1 is DFQATT and CDR2 is SNEGSKA in the germline V gene (reference sequence). Between the trimmed V and J ends, which lost 3 bases and 5 bases, there was a span of 10 bases.

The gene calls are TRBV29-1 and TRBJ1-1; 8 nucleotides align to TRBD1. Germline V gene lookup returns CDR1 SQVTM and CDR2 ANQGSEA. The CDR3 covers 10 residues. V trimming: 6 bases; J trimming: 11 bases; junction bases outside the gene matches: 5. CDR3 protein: CSVGDRSAFF. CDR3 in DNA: TGCAGCGTCGGGGACAGGTCGGCTTTCTTT.

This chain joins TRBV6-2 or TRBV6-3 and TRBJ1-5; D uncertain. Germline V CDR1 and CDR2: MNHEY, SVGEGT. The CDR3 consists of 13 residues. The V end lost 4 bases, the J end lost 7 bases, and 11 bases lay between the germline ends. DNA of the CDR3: TGTGCCAGCAGTTGGGGATTGGGACAGCCCCAGCATTTT. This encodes CASSWGLGQPQHF.

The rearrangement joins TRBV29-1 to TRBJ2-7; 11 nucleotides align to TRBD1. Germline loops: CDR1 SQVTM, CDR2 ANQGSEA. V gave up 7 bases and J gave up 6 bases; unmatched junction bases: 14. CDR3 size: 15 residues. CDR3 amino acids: CSAGRGQGDPSEQYF. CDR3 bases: TGCAGCGCCGGTCGGGGACAGGGGGACCCCAGCGAGCAGTACTTC.

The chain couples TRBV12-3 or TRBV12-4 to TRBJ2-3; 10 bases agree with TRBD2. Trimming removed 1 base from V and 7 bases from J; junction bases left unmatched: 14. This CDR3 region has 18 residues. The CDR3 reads CASSLEIHPSGRSNTQYF. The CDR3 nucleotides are TGTGCCAGCAGTTTAGAAATCCATCCTAGCGGGAGAAGTAATACGCAGTATTTT.

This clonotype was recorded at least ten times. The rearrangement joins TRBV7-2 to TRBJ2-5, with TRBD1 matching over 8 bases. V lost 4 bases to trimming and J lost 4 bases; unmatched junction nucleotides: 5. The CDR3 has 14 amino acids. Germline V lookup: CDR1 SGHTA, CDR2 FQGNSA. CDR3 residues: CASSSDRGGETQYF. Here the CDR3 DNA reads TGTGCCAGCAGCTCCGACAGGGGTGGAGAGACCCAGTACTTC.

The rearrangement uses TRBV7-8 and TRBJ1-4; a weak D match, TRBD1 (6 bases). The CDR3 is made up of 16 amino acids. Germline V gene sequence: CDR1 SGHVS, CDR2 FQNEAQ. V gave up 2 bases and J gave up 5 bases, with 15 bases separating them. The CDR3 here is CASSLKGGTGNEKLFF. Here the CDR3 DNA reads TGTGCCAGCAGCTTAAAGGGGGGGACCGGGAATGAAAAACTGTTTTTT.

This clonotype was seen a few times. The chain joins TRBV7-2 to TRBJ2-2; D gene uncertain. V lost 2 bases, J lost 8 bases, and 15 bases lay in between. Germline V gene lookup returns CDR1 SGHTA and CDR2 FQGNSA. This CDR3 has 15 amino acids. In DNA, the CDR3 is TGTGCCAGCAGCTTAAGTTTTGAGGCGTGGGGGGAGCTGTTTTTT. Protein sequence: CASSLSFEAWGELFF.

The CDR3 region is CASSLAYGGRDEQYF. CDR3 DNA sequence: TGCGCCAGCAGCTTGGCTTACGGCGGGAGGGACGAGCAGTACTTC. The V call is TRBV5-1, the J call TRBJ2-7, with TRBD2 matching 9 bases. Germline V gene lookup returns CDR1 SGHRS and CDR2 YFSETQ. V shed 0 bases, J shed 5 bases, and the junction held 6 bases outside the gene matches. This CDR3 has 15 amino acids.

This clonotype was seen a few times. In DNA, the CDR3 is TGTGCCAGCAGTTTTAAGAGGTTGAGTGAGCAGTTCTTC. Its protein is CASSFKRLSEQFF. The J gene is TRBJ2-1, the V gene TRBV6-5; unclear D gene. The germline V and J ends were trimmed by 4 bases and 9 bases, with 13 bases remaining between them. Germline V gene lookup returns CDR1 MNHEY and CDR2 SVGAGI. The CDR3 is made up of 13 amino acids.

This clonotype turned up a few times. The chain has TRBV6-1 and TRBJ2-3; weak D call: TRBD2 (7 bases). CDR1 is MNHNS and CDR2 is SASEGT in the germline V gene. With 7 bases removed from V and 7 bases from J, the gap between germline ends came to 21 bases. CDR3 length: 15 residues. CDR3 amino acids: CASIRMEGGLNTQYF. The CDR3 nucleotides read TGTGCCAGCATAAGGATGGAAGGGGGACTAAATACGCAGTATTTT.